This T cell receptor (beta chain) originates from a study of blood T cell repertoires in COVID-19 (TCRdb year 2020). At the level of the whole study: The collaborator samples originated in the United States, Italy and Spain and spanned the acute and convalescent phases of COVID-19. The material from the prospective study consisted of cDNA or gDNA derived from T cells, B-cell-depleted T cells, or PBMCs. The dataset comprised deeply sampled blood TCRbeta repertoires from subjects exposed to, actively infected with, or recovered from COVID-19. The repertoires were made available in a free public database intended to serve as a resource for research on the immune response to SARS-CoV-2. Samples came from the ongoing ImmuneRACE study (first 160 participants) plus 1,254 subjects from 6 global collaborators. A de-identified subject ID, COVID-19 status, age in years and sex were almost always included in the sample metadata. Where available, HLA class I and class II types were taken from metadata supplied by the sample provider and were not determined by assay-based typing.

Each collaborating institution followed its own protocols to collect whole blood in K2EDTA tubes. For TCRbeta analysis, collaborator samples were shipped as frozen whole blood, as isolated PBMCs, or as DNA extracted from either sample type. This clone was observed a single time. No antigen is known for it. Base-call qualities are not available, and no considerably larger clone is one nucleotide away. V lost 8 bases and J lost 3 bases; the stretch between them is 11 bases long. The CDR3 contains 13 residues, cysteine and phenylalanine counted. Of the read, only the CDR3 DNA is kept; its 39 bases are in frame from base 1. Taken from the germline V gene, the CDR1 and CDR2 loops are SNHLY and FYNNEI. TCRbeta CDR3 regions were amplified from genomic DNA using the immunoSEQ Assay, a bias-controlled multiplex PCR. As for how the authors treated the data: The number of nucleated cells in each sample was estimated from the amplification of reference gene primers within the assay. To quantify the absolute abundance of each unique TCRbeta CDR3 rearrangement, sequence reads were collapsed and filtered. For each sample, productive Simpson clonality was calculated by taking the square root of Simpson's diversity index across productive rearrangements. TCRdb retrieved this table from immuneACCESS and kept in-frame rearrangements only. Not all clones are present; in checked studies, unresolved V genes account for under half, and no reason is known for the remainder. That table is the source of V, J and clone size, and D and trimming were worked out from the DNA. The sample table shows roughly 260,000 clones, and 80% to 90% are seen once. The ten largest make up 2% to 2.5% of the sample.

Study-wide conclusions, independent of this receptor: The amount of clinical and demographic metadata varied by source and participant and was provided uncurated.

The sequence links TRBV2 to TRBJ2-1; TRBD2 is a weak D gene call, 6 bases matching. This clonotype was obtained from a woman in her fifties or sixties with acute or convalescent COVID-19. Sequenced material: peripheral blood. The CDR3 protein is CASCLAYYNEQFF. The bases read TGTGCCAGCTGTCTAGCGTACTACAATGAGCAGTTCTTC.